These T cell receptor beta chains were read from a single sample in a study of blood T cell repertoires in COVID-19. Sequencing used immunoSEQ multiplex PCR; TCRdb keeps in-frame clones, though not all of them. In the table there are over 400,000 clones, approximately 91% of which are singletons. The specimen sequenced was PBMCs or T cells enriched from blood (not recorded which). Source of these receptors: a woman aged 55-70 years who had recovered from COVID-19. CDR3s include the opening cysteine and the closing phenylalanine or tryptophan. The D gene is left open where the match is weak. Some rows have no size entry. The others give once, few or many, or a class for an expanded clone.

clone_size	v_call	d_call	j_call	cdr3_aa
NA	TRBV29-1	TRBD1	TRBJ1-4	CSVAVTGGRGEKLFF
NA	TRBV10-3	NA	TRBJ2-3	CAIRASSSTDTQYF
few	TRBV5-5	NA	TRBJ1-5	CASSLAVRQPQHF
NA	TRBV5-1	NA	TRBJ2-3	CASSLAVATDTQYF
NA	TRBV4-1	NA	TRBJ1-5	CASSQDPFQPQHF
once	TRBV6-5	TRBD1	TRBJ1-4	CASRGDRGNEKLFF
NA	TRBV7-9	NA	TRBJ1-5	CASSLVGGNQPQHF
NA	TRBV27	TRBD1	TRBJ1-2	CASRTGDLYGYTF
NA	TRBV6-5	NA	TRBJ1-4	CATSRREKLFF
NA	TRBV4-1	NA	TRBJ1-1	CASSQGTDAFEAFF
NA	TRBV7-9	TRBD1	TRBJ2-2	CASSPPDRGNTGELFF
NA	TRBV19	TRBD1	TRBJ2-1	CASSNTGTGLYNEQFF
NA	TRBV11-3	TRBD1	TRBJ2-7	CASSYRTGLPYEQYF
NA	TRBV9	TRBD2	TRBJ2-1	CASSVGLAGADEQFF
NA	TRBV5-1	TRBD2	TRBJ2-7	CATALGAGRTYEQYF
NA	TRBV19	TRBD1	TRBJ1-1	CASSIGGQGDTEAFF
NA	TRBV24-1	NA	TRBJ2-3	CATSDLFTDTQYF
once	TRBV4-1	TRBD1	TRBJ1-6	CASQTGNNSPLHF
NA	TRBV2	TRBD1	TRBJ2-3	CASSPRQGTTDTQYF
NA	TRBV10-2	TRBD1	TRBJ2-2	CASSSGTGGNTGELFF
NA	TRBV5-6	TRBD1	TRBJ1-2	CASSWGQDDYGYTF
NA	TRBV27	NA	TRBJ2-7	CASSLTDPGHLYEQYF
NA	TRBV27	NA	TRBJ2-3	CASSRAGISTDTQYF
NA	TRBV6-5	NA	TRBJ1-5	CASIRWSGRNQPQHF
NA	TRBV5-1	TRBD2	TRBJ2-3	CASSLGSGAGTTDTQYF
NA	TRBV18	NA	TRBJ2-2	CASSPGQKGPGELFF
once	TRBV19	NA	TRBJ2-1	CASSTWTAAQFF
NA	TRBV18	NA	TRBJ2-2	CASSLGQTPNTGELFF
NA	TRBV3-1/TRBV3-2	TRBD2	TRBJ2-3	CASSQRGLAGGVDTQYF
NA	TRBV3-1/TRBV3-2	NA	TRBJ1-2	CASSPRELYGYTF
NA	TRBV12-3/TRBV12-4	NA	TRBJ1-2	CASSFRSGYGYTF
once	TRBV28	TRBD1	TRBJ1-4	CASSPGTATNEKLFF